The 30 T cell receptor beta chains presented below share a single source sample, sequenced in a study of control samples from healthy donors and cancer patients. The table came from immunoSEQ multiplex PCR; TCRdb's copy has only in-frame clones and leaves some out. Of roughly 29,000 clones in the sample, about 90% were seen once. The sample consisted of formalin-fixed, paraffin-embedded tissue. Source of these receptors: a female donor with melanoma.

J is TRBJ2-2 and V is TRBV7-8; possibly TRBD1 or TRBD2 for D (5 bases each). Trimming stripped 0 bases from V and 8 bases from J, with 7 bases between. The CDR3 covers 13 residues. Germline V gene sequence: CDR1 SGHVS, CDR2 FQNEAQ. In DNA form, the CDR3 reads TGTGCCAGCAGCTTAGCGGGGACGGGGGAGCTGTTTTTT. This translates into CASSLAGTGELFF.

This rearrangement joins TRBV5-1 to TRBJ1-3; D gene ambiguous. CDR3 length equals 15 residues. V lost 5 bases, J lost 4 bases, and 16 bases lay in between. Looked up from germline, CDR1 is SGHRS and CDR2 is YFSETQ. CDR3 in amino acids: CASSYNTIEGNTIYF. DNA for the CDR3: TGCGCCAGCAGTTACAATACCATAGAGGGAAACACCATATATTTT.

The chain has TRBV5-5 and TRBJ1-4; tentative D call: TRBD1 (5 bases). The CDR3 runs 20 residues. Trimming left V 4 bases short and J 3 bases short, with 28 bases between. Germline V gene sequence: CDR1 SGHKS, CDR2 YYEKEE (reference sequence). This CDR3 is CASSPVRWGEGLVANEKLFF. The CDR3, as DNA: TGTGCCAGCAGCCCCGTTCGGTGGGGGGAAGGTTTGGTGGCTAATGAAAAACTGTTTTTT.

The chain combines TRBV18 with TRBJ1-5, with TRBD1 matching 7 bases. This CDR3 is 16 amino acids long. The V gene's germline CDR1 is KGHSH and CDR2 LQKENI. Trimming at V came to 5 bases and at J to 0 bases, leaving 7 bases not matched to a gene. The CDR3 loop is CASSGGQDHSNQPQHF. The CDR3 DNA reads TGTGCCAGCTCAGGTGGACAGGACCATAGCAATCAGCCCCAGCATTTT.

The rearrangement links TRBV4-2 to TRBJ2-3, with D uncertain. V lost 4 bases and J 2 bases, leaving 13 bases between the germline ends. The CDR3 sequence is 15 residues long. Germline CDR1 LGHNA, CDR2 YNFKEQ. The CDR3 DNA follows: TGTGCCAGCAGCCCCCTGGGCCCCCTCACAGATACGCAGTATTTT. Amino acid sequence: CASSPLGPLTDTQYF.

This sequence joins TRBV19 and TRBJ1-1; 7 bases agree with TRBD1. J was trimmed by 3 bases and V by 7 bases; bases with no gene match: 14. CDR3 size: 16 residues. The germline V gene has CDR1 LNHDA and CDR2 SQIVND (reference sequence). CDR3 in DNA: TGTGCCAGTAAAGGGGGCGGGGGCCGTCCGGACACTGAAGCTTTCTTT. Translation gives CASKGGGGRPDTEAFF.

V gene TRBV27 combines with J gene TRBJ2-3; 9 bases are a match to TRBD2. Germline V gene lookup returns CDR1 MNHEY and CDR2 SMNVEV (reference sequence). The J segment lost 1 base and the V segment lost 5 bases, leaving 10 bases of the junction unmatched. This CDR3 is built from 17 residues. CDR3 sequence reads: CASSRHFIAGGTDTQYF. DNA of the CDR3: TGTGCCAGCAGTCGACACTTCATAGCGGGAGGCACAGATACGCAGTATTTT.

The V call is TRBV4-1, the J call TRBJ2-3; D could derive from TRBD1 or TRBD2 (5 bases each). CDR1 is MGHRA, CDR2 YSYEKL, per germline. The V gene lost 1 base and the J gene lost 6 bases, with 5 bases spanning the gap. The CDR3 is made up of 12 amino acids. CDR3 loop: CASSQGGDTQYF. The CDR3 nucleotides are TGCGCCAGCAGCCAAGGGGGGGATACGCAGTATTTT.

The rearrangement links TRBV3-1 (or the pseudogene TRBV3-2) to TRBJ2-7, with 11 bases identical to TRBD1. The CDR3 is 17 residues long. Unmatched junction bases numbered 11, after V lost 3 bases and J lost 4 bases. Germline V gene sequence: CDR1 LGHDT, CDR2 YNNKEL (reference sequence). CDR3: CASSQDRGRNPKYEQYF. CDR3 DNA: TGTGCCAGCAGCCAGGACAGGGGGCGAAACCCAAAATACGAGCAGTACTTC.

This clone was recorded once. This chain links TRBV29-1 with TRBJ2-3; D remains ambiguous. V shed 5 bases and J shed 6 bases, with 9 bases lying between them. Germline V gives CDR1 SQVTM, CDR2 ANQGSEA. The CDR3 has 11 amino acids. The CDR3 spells CSVSTLDTQYF. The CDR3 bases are TGCAGCGTTTCTACACTGGATACGCAGTATTTT.

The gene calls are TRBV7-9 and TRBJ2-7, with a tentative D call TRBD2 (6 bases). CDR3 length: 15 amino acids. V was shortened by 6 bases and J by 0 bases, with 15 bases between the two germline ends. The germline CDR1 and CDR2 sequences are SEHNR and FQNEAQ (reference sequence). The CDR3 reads CASRPSGPSSYEQYF. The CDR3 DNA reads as TGTGCCAGCAGACCAAGCGGGCCAAGCTCCTACGAGCAGTACTTC.

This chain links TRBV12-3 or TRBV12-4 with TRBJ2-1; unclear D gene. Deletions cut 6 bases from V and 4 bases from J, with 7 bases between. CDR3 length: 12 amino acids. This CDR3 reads CASRNPYNEQFF. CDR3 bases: TGTGCCAGCAGGAATCCATACAATGAGCAGTTCTTC.

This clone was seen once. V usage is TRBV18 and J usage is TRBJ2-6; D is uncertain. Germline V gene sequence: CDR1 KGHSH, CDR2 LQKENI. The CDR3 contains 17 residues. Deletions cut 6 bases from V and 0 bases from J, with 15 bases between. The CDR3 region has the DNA TGTGCCAGCTCCCCTACGGCGGCGAGCTCTGGGGCCAACGTCCTGACTTTC. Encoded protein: CASSPTAASSGANVLTF.

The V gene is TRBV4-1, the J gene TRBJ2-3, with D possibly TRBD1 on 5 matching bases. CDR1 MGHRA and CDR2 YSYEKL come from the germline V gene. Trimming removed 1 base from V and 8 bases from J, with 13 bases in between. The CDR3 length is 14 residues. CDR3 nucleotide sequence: TGCGCCAGCAGCCAAGCTCCTTGGGGCGGTACGCAGTATTTT. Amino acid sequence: CASSQAPWGGTQYF.

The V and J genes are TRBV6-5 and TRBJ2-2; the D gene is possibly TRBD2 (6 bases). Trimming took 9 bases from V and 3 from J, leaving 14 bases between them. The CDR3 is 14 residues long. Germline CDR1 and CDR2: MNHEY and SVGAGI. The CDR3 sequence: CASKAGGDTGELFF. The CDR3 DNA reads TGTGCCAGTAAAGCGGGTGGGGACACCGGGGAGCTGTTTTTT.

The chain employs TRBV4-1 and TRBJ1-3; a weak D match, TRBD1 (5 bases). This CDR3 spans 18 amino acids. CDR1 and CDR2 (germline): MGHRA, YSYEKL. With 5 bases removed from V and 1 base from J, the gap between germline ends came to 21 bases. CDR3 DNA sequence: TGCGCCAGCAGCTCAGGGTTTGGACACAGAATTTCTGGAAACACCATATATTTT. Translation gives CASSSGFGHRISGNTIYF.

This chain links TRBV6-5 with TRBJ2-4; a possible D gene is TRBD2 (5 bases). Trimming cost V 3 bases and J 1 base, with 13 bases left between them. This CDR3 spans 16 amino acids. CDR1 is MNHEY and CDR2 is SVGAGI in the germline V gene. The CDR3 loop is CASSYDLWRAKNIQYF. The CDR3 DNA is TGTGCCAGCAGTTATGACTTATGGAGGGCCAAAAACATTCAGTACTTC.

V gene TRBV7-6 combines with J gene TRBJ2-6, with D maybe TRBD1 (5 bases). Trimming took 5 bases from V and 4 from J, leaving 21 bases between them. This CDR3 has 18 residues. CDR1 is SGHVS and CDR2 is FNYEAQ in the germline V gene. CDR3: CASSLHGTSRVGANVLTF. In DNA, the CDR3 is TGTGCCAGCAGCCTCCATGGAACCTCCAGGGTAGGGGCCAACGTCCTGACTTTC.

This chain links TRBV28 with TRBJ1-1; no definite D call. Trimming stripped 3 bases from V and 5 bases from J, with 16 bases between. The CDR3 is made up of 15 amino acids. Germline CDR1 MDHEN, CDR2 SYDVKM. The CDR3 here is CASSFKAGWETEAFF. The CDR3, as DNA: TGTGCCAGCAGTTTTAAGGCAGGCTGGGAGACTGAAGCTTTCTTT.

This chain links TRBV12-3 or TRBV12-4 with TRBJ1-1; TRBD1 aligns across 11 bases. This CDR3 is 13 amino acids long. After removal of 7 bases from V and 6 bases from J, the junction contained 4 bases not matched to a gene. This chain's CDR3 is CASIRTGGPEAFF. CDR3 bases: TGTGCCAGCATCAGGACAGGGGGCCCTGAAGCTTTCTTT.

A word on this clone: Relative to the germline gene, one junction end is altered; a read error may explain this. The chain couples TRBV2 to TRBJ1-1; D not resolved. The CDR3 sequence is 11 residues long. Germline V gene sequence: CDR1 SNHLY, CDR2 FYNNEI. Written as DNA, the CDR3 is TGTGCCAGCAGGGAAGTCCCCCCGTGGGCCTTT. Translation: CASREVPPWAF.

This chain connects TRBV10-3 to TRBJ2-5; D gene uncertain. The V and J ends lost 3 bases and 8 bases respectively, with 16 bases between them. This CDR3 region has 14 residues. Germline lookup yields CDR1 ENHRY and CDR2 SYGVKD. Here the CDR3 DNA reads TGTGCCATCAGTGATACGATGGGTCAAGGAACCCAGTACTTC. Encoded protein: CAISDTMGQGTQYF.

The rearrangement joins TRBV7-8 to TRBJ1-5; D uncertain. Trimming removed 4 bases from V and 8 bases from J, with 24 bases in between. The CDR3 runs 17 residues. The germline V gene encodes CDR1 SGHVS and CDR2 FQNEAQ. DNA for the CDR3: TGTGCCAGCAGCTCGTCAGGCGTGGTGGGCCGAATGAAGCCCCAGCATTTT. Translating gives CASSSSGVVGRMKPQHF. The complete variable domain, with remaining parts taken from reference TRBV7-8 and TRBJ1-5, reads GAGVSQSPRYKVAKRGQDVALRCDPISGHVSLFWYQQALGQGPEFLTYFQNEAQLDKSGLPSDRFFAERPEGSVSTLKIQRTQQEDSAVYLCASSSSGVVGRMKPQHFGDGTRLSIL.

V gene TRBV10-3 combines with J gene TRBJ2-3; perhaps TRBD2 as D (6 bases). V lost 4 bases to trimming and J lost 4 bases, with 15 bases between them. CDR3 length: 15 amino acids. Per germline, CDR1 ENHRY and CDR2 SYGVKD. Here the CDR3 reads CAISVGRERPDTQYF. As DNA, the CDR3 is TGTGCCATCAGTGTGGGACGGGAGAGGCCAGATACGCAGTATTTT.

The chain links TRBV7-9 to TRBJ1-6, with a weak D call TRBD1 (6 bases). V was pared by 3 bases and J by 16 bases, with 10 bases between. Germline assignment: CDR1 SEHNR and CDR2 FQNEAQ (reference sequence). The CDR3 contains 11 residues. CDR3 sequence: CASSLRGALHF. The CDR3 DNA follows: TGTGCCAGCAGCTTGAGGGGGGCTCTCCACTTT.

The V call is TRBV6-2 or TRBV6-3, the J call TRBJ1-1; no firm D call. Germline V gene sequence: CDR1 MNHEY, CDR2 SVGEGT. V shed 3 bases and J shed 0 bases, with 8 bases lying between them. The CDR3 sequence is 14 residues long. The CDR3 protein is CASSYSVVNTEAFF. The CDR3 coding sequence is TGTGCCAGCAGTTATAGTGTAGTGAACACTGAAGCTTTCTTT.

The CDR3, as DNA: TGTGCCAGCAGTTACGACAGGTCGTCCTCTGGAAACACCATATATTTT. As protein: CASSYDRSSSGNTIYF. The rearrangement joins TRBV6-5 to TRBJ1-3; D may be TRBD1 (6 bases). V shed 2 bases and J shed 0 bases, with 11 bases lying between them. Germline V lookup: CDR1 MNHEY, CDR2 SVGAGI. The CDR3 length is 16 residues.

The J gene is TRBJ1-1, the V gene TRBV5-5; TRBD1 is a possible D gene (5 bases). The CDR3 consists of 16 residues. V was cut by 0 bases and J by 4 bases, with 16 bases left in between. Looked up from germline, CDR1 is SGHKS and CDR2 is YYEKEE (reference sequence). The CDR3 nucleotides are TGTGCCAGCAGCTTGGGATTGAAGGGACGGGGCACTGAAGCTTTCTTT. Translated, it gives CASSLGLKGRGTEAFF.

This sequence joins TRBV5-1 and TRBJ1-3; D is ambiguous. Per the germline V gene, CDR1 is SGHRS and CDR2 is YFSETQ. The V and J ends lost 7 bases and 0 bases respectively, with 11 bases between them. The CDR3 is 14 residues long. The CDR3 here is CASSSATSGNTIYF. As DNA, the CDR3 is TGCGCCAGCTCCTCAGCCACCTCTGGAAACACCATATATTTT.

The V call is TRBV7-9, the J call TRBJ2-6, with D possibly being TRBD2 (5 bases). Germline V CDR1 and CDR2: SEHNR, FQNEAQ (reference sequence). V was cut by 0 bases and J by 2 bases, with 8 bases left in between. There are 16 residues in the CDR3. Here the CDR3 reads CASSLAMGAGANVLTF. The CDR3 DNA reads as TGTGCCAGCAGCTTAGCGATGGGAGCTGGGGCCAACGTCCTGACTTTC. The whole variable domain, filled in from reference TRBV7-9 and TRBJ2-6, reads DTGVSQNPRHKITKRGQNVTFRCDPISEHNRLYWYRQTLGQGPEFLTYFQNEAQLEKSRLLSDRFSAERPKGSFSTLEIQRTEQGDSAMYLCASSLAMGAGANVLTFGAGSRLTVL.